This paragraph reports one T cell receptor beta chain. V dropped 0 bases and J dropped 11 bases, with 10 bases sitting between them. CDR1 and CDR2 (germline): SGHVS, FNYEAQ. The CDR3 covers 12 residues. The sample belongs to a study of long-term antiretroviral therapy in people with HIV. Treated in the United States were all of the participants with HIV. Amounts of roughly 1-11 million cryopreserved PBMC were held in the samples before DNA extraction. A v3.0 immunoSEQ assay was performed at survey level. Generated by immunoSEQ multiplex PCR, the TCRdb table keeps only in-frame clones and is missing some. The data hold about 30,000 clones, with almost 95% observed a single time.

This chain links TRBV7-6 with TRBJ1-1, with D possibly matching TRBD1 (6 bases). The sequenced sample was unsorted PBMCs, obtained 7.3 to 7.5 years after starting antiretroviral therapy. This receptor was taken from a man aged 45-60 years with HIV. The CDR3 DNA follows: TGTGCCAGCAGCTTAGCTGGGGGGCGGGCTTTCTTT. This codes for CASSLAGGRAFF.